This TCR beta chain was recorded in a study of shared clonotypes between healthy human individuals. V dropped 5 bases and J dropped 0; count of bases not matched to a gene: 6. Germline lookup yields CDR1 LNHDA and CDR2 SQIVND (reference sequence). The CDR3 spans 15 residues. Study-level findings and limits: Only a few donors were included, so the genetic and exposure-history diversity represented was limited.

TCRdb keeps only in-frame clones here, not all; method: immunoSEQ multiplex PCR. Of 950,000 to 1,100,000 clones in the sample, more than 75% were seen once. With respect to this clone: Its cognate antigen is unknown.

V is TRBV19 and J is TRBJ1-1; 7 bases are a match to TRBD1. The material sequenced was memory CD4+ T cells from PBMCs. Subset denoted: CD45RA-negative fraction. This receptor was identified in a man aged 18 to 29 in good health. Some clones in this sample may be carry-over from other donors' samples. CDR3 DNA: TGTGCCAGTAGTGGCACAGGGGCCTTGAACACTGAAGCTTTCTTT. Protein sequence: CASSGTGALNTEAFF.